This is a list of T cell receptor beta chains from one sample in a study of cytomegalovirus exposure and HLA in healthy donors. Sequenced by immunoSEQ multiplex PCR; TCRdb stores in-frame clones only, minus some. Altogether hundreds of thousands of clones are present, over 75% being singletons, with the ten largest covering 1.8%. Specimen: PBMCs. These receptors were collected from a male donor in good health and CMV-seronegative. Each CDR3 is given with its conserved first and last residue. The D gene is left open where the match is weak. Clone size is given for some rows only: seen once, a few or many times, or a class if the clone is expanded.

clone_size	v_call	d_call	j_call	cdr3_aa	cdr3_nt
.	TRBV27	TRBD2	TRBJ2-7	CASSFGGGGYEQYF	TGTGCCAGCAGTTTCGGGGGGGGAGGGTACGAGCAGTACTTC
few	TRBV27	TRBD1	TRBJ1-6	CASSGRTGGPYNSPLHF	TGTGCCAGCAGTGGAAGGACAGGAGGGCCTTATAATTCACCCCTCCACTTT
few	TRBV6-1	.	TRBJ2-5	CASSDFRQETQYF	TGTGCCAGCAGTGACTTCCGGCAAGAGACCCAGTACTTC
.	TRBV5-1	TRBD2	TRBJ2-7	CASSLGGGKGNEQYF	TGCGCCAGCAGCTTGGGCGGGGGGAAAGGGAACGAGCAGTACTTC
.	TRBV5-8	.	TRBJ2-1	CASSFWERGNEQFF	TGTGCCAGCAGCTTTTGGGAGAGGGGGAATGAGCAGTTCTTC
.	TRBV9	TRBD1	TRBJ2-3	CASSVSGTGGSDTQYF	TGTGCCAGCAGCGTATCCGGGACAGGGGGTTCCGATACGCAGTATTTT
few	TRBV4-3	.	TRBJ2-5	CASSQDGRATETQYF	TGCGCCAGCAGCCAAGATGGGAGAGCCACAGAGACCCAGTACTTC
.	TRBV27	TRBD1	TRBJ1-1	CASSLAGQGKSREAFF	TGTGCCAGCAGTTTGGCGGGACAGGGGAAGTCGAGAGAAGCTTTCTTT
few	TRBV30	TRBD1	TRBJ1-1	CAWEGQAGAEAFF	TGTGCCTGGGAGGGACAGGCAGGTGCTGAAGCTTTCTTT
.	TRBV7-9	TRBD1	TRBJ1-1	CASSFGQGNTEAFF	TGTGCCAGCAGCTTCGGACAGGGGAACACTGAAGCTTTCTTT
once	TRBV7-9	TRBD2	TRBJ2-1	CSSSLSGGSYNEQFF	TGTTCCAGCAGCTTATCGGGAGGTTCCTACAATGAGCAGTTCTTC
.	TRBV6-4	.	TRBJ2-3	CASSPGNASTDTQYF	TGTGCCAGCAGCCCCGGGAACGCTAGCACAGATACGCAGTATTTT
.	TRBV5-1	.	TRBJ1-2	CASSLPRTDHGGYTF	TGCGCCAGCAGCCTACCCCGGACAGACCACGGGGGCTACACCTTC
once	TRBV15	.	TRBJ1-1	CATSRGRLHTEAFF	TGTGCCACCAGCAGAGGTCGGTTGCACACTGAAGCTTTCTTT
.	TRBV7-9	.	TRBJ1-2	CASSSSVAGANYGYTF	TGTGCCAGCAGCTCTAGCGTGGCGGGGGCTAACTATGGCTACACCTTC
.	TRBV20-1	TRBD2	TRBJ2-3	CSARTSATQYF	TGCAGTGCTAGAACTAGCGCGACGCAGTATTTT
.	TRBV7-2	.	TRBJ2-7	CASSLTAGFSYEQYF	TGTGCCAGCAGCTTAACCGCGGGCTTTTCTTACGAGCAGTACTTC
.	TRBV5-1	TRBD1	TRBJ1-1	CASSFDRGSTEAFF	TGCGCCAGCAGCTTCGACAGGGGGTCGACTGAAGCTTTCTTT
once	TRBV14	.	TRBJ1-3	CASSPFSGHSGNTIYF	TGTGCCAGCAGCCCTTTCTCAGGGCACTCTGGAAACACCATATATTTT
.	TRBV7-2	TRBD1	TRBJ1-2	CASSRLGQGNYGYTF	TGTGCCAGCAGCCGACTCGGACAGGGGAACTATGGCTACACCTTC
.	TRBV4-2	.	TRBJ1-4	CASSQEHIGQGSVSNEKLFF	TGTGCCAGCAGCCAGGAACATATAGGCCAGGGATCTGTTTCGAATGAAAAACTGTTTTTT
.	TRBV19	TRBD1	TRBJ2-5	CASSIGGTGGGSPQYF	TGTGCCAGTAGTATAGGGGGTACAGGGGGCGGGAGTCCCCAGTACTTC
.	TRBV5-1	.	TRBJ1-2	CASSLGSGSVYYGYTF	TGCGCCAGCAGCTTGGGGTCGGGGTCCGTCTACTATGGCTACACCTTC
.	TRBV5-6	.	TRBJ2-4	CASSRGGGSAKNIQYF	TGTGCCAGCAGCCGGGGCGGGGGCTCGGCCAAAAACATTCAGTACTTC
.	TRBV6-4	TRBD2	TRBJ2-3	CASSEGLAGASTDTQYF	TGTGCCAGCAGTGAGGGGCTAGCGGGGGCTAGCACAGATACGCAGTATTTT
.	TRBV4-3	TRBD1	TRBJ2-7	CASSQGQGAYEQYF	TGCGCCAGCAGCCAAGGACAGGGGGCCTACGAGCAGTACTTC
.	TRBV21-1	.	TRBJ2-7	CARNSGSFTYEQYF	TGTGCCCGGAATAGCGGGAGCTTCACCTACGAGCAGTACTTC
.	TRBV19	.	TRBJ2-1	CASSIRSRGYNEQFF	TGTGCCAGTAGCATCAGGTCAAGGGGTTACAATGAGCAGTTCTTC
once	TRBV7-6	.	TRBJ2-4	CASSLAATTGAKNIQYF	TGTGCCAGCAGCTTAGCGGCGACAACTGGGGCCAAAAACATTCAGTACTTC
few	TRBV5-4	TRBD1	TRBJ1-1	CASRQQGANTEAFF	TGTGCCAGCAGACAACAGGGGGCGAACACTGAAGCTTTCTTT
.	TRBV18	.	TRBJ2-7	CASSPDTYEQYF	TGTGCCAGCTCACCGGACACCTACGAGCAGTACTTC
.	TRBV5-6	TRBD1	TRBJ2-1	CASSTQGASSYNEQFF	TGTGCCAGCAGCACGCAGGGGGCTTCATCCTACAATGAGCAGTTCTTC
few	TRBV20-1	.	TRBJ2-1	CSAFKSEQFF	TGCAGTGCTTTTAAGAGTGAGCAGTTCTTC
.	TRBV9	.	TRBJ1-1	CASSEQGFEAFF	TGTGCCAGCAGCGAACAGGGATTTGAAGCTTTCTTT
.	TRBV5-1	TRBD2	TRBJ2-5	CASSPLAGAGETQYF	TGCGCCAGCAGCCCTTTAGCGGGAGCAGGAGAGACCCAGTACTTC
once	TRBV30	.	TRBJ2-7	CAWSAPAYEQYF	TGTGCCTGGAGTGCCCCCGCCTACGAGCAGTACTTC
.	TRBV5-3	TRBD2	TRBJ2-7	CARSLKAGEISYEQYF	TGTGCCAGAAGCTTGAAGGCGGGGGAGATCTCCTACGAGCAGTACTTC
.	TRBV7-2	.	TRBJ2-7	CASSLKDFSTYEQYF	TGTGCCAGCAGCTTAAAGGACTTTTCAACCTACGAGCAGTACTTC
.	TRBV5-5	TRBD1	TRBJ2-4	CASSPSGTEAKNIQYF	TGTGCCAGCAGTCCGTCGGGGACAGAAGCCAAAAACATTCAGTACTTC
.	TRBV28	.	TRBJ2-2	CASSTPRPGPNTGELFF	TGTGCCAGCAGTACCCCCAGACCGGGTCCTAACACCGGGGAGCTGTTTTTT
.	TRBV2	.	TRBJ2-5	CASSRRTRLSGTQYF	TGTGCCAGCAGTCGGAGAACTAGGCTCTCCGGGACCCAGTACTTC
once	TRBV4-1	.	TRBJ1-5	CASSQASTGRNQPQHF	TGCGCCAGCAGCCAAGCCTCGACGGGTCGCAATCAGCCCCAGCATTTT
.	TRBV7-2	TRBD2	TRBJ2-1	CASSSRAGGSYNEQFF	TGTGCCAGCAGCTCACGGGCCGGGGGGTCCTACAATGAGCAGTTCTTC
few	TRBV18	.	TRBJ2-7	CASSPPGGISYEQYF	TGTGCCAGCTCACCACCGGGCGGGATTTCCTACGAGCAGTACTTC
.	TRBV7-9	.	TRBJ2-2	CASSLASNTGELFF	TGTGCCAGCAGCTTAGCCTCGAACACCGGGGAGCTGTTTTTT
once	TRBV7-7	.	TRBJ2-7	CASSLLSDKKYEQYF	TGTGCTAGCAGCTTACTTTCGGACAAGAAATACGAGCAGTACTTC
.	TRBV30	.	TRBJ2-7	CAWARWAGPHYEQYF	TGTGCCTGGGCCCGCTGGGCGGGGCCCCACTACGAGCAGTACTTC
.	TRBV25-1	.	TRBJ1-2	CASSDLPIHYGYTF	TGTGCCAGCAGTGATCTACCGATACACTATGGCTACACCTTC
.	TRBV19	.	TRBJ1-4	CASRLPGSEAFATNEKLFF	TGTGCCAGTAGGTTGCCAGGGTCTGAAGCCTTCGCAACTAATGAAAAACTGTTTTTT
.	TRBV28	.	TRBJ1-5	CASSSTGSNQPQHF	TGTGCCAGCAGTTCCACAGGCTCCAATCAGCCCCAGCATTTT
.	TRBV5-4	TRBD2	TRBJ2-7	CASSLNGGAGEQYF	TGTGCCAGCAGCTTGAACGGGGGGGCCGGAGAGCAGTACTTC
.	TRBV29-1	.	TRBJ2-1	CLADEQFF	TGCTTGGCCGATGAGCAGTTCTTC
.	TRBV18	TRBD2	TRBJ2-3	CASSLRTSPNSDTQYF	TGTGCCAGCTCACTTCGGACTAGTCCCAACTCAGATACGCAGTATTTT
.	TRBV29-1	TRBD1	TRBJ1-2	CSVSRDRRGYTF	TGCAGCGTCAGCCGGGACAGAAGGGGCTACACCTTC
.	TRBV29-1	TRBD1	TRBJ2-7	CSAAGDRGYEQYF	TGCAGCGCCGCAGGGGACAGGGGTTACGAGCAGTACTTC
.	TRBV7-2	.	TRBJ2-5	CASSLAFTDQETQYF	TGTGCCAGCAGCTTAGCTTTTACAGACCAAGAGACCCAGTACTTC
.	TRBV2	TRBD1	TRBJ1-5	CASSGQGMSNQPQHF	TGTGCCAGCAGCGGACAGGGGATGAGCAATCAGCCCCAGCATTTT
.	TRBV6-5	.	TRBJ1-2	CASSYSTGDNYGYTF	TGTGCCAGCAGTTACTCGACAGGCGACAACTATGGCTACACCTTC
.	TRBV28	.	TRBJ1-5	CASSPPGGFSNQPQHF	TGTGCCAGCAGTCCCCCTGGGGGGTTTAGCAATCAGCCCCAGCATTTT